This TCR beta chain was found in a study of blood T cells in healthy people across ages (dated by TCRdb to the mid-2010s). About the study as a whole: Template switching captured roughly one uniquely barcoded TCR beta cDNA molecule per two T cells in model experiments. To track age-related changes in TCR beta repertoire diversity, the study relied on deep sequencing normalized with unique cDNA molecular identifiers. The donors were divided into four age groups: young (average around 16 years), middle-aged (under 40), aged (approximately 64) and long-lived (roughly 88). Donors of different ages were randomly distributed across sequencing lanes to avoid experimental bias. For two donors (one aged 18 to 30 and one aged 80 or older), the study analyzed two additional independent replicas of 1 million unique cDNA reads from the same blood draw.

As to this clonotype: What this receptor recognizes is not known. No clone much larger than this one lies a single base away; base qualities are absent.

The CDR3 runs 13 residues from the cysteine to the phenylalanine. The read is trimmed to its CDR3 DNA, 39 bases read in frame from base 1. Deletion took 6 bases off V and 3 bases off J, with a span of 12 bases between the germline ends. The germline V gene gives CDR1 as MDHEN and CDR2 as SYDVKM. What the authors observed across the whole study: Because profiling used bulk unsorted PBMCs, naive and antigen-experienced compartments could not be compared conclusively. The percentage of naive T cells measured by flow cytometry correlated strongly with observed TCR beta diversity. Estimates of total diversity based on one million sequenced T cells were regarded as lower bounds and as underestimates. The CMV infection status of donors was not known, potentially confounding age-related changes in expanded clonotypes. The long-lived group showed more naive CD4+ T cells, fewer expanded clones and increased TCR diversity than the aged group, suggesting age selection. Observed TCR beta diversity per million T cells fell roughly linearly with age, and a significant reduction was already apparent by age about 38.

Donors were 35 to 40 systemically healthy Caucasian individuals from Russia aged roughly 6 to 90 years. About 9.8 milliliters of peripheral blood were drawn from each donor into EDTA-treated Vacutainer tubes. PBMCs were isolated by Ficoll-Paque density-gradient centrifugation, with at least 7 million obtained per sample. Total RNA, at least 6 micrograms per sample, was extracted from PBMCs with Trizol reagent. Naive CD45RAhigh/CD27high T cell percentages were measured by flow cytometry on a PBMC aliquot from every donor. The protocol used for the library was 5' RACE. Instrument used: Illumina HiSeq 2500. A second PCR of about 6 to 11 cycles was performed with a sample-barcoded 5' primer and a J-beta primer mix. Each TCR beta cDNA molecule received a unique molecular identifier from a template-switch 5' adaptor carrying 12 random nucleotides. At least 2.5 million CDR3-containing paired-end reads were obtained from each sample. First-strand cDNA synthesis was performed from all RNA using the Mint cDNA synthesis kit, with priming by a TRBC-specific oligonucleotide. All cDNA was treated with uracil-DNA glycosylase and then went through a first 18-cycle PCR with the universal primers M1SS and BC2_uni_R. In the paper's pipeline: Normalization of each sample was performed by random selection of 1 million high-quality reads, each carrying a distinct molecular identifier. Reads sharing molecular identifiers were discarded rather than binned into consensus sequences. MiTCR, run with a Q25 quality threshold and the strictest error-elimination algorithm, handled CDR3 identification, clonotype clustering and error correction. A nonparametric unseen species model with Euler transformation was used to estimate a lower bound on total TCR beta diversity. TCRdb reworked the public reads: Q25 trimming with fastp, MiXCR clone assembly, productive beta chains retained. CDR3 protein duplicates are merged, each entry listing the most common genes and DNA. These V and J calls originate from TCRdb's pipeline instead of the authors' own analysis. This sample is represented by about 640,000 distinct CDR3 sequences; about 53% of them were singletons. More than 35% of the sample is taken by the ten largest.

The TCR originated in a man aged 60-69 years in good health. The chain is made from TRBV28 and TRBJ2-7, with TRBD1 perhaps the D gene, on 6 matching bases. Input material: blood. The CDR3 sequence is CASSTGSVYEQYF. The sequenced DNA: TGTGCCAGCAGCACAGGGTCTGTCTACGAGCAGTACTTC.